Sequencing of this T cell receptor beta chain was carried out in a study of early T cells in non-severe SARS-CoV-2 infection. The wider study: Alpha and beta chains were unpaired, from unsorted whole-blood bulk RNA. Study-level points and caveats: Anti-spike CD8 responses were favored in VDJdb matching, and private and CD4 specificities were missed.

The V and J ends lost 4 bases and 5 bases respectively, with 11 bases between them. The CDR3 loop spans 13 amino acids. The germline V gene encodes CDR1 SGHTA and CDR2 FQGNSA. This clonotype was seen ten or more times. The target antigen is unknown. The TCR library protocol was used to attach unique molecular identifiers. These identifiers were attached to individual cDNA molecules. TCRdb recomputed calls from the 5' RACE reads with MiXCR, one row per CDR3 protein. The sample records roughly 65,000 distinct CDR3 sequences, more than 9% being singletons. This sequence was found in an adult who was a healthcare worker with PCR-confirmed SARS-CoV-2 infection or an uninfected control (not recorded which). Material for sequencing was whole blood. The chain employs TRBV7-2 and TRBJ2-5, with D possibly matching TRBD1 (5 bases). CDR3 sequence (DNA): TGTGCCAGCAGCTCCCAGGGCCGGGAGACCCAGTACTTC. Amino acid sequence: CASSSQGRETQYF.